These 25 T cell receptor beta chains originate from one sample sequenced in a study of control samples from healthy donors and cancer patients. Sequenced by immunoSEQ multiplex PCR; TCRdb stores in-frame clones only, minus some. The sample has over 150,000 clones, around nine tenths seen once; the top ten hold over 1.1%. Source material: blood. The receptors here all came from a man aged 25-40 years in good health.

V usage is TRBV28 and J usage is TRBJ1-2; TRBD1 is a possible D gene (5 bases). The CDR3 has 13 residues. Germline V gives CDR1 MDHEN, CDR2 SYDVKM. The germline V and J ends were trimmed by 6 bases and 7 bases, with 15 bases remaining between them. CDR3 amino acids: CASSPPPTVGYTF. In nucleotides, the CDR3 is TGTGCCAGCAGCCCCCCGCCGACAGTTGGCTACACCTTC.

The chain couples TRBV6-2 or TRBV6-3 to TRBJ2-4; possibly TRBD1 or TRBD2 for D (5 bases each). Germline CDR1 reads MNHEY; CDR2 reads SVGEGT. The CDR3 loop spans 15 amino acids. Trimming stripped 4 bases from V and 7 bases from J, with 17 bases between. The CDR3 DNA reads TGTGCCAGCAGTTCCCCGCAGGGACGTTCGAACATTCAGTACTTC. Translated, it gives CASSSPQGRSNIQYF.

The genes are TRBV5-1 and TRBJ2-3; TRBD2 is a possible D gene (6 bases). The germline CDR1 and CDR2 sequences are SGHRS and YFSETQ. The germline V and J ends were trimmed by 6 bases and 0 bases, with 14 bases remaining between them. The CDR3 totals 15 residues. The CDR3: CASTIADPSTDTQYF. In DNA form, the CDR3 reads TGCGCCAGCACCATAGCGGACCCTAGCACAGATACGCAGTATTTT.

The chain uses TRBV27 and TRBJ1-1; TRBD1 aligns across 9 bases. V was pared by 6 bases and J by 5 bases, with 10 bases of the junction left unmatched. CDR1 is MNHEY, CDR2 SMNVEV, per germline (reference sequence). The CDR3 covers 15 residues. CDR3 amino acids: CASRPGQGYGTEAFF. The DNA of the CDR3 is TGTGCCAGCAGGCCAGGACAGGGGTATGGTACTGAAGCTTTCTTT.

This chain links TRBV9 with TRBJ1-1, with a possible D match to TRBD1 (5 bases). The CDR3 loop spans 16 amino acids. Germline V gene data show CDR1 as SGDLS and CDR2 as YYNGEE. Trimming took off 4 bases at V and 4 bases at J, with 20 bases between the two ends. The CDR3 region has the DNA TGTGCCAGCAGCCCACGCGTTGGCCTGGGGGGCACTGAAGCTTTCTTT. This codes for CASSPRVGLGGTEAFF.

Here the CDR3 DNA reads TGTGCCAGCAGCCCCCTCGGGGGTACAGCCTACGAGCAGTACTTC. Its translation is CASSPLGGTAYEQYF. The chain combines TRBV3-1 (or the pseudogene TRBV3-2) with TRBJ2-7, with a possible D match to TRBD2 (6 bases). From germline, CDR1 is LGHDT and CDR2 YNNKEL (reference sequence). The CDR3 length is 15 residues. V was cut by 4 bases and J by 2 bases, with 15 bases left in between.

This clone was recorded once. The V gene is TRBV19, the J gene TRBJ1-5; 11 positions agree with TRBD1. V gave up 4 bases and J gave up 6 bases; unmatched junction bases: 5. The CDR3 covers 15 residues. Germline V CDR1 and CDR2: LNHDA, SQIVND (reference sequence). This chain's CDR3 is CASSTDRGLSQPQHF. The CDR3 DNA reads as TGTGCCAGTAGTACGGACAGGGGGCTCAGTCAGCCCCAGCATTTT.

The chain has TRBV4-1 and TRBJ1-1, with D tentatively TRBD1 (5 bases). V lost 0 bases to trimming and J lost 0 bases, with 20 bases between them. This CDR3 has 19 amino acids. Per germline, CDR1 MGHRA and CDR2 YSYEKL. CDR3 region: CASSQEPPLTQALNTEAFF. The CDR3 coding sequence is TGCGCCAGCAGCCAAGAACCCCCCCTAACACAGGCCTTGAACACTGAAGCTTTCTTT.

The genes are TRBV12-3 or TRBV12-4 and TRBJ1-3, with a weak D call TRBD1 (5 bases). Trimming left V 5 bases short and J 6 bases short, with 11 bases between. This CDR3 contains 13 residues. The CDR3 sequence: CASSPLGPNTIYF. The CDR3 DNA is TGTGCCAGCAGTCCTCTGGGGCCAAACACCATATATTTT.

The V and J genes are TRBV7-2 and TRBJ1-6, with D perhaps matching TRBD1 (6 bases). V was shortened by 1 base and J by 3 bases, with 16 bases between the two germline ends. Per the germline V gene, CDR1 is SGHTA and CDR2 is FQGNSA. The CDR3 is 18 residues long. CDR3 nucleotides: TGTGCCAGCAGCTTAGGGGGGGGCGGGGGCCACTATAATTCACCCCTCCACTTT. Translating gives CASSLGGGGGHYNSPLHF. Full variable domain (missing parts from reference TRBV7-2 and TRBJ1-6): GAGVSQSPSNKVTEKGKDVELRCDPISGHTALYWYRQSLGQGLEFLIYFQGNSAPDKSGLPSDRFSAERTGGSVSTLTIQRTQQEDSAVYLCASSLGGGGGHYNSPLHFGNGTRLTVT.

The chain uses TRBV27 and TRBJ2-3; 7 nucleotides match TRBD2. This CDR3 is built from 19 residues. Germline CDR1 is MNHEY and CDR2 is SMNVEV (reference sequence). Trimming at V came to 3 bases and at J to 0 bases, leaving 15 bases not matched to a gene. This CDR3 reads CASSFEWASGDASTDTQYF. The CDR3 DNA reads TGTGCCAGCAGTTTTGAATGGGCTAGCGGAGACGCTAGCACAGATACGCAGTATTTT.

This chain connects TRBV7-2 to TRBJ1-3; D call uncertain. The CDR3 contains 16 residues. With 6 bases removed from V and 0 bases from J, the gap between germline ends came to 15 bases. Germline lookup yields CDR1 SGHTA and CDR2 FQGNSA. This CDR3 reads CASSPPAVNSGNTIYF. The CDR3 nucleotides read TGTGCCAGCAGTCCCCCCGCGGTAAACTCTGGAAACACCATATATTTT.

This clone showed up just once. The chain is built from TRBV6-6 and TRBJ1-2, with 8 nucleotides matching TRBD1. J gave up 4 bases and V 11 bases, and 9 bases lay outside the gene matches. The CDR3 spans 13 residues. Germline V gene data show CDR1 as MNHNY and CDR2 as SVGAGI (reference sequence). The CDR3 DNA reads TGTGCCGGGGGACAGGACCAGGCCTATGGCTACACCTTC. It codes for CAGGQDQAYGYTF.

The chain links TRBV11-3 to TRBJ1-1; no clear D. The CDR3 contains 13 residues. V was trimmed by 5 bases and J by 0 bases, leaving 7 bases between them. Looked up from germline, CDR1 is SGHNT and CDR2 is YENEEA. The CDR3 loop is CASSQEMNTEAFF. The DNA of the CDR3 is TGTGCCAGCAGCCAGGAGATGAACACTGAAGCTTTCTTT. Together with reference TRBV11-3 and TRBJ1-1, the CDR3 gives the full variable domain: EAGVVQSPRYKIIEKKQPVAFWCNPISGHNTLYWYLQNLGQGPELLIRYENEEAVDDSQLPKDRFSAERLKGVDSTLKIQPAELGDSAVYLCASSQEMNTEAFFGQGTRLTVV.

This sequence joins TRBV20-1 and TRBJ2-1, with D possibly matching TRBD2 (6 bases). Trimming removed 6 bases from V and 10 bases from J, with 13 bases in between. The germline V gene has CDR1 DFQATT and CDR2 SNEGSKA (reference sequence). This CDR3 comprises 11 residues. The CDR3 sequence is CSAGRVGEQFF. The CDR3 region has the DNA TGCAGTGCCGGGAGAGTGGGCGAGCAGTTCTTC.

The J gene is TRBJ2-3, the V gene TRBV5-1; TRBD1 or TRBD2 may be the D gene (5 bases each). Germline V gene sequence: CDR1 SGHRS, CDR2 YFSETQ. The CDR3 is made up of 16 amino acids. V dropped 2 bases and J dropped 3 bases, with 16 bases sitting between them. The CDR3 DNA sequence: TGCGCCAGCAGCTTCGGGGCGTCGACAGAGACAGATACGCAGTATTTT. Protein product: CASSFGASTETDTQYF.

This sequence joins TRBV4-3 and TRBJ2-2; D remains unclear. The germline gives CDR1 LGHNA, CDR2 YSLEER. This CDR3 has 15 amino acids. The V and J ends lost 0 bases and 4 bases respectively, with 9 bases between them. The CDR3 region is CASSQDPATTGELFF. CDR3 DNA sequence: TGCGCCAGCAGCCAAGATCCGGCCACCACCGGGGAGCTGTTTTTT.

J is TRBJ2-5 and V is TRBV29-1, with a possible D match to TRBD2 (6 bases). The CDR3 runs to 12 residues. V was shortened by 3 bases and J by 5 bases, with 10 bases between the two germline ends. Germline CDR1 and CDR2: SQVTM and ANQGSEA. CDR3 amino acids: CSVERGAETQYF. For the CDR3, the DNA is TGCAGCGTTGAGCGGGGCGCGGAGACCCAGTACTTC.

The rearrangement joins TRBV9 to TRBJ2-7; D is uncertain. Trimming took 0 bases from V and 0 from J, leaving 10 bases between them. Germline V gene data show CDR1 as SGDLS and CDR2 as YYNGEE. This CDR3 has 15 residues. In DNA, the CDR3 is TGTGCCAGCAGCGTAGGGTACACAAGCTCCTACGAGCAGTACTTC. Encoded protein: CASSVGYTSSYEQYF. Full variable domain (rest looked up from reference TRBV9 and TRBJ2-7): DSGVTQTPKHLITATGQRVTLRCSPRSGDLSVYWYQQSLDQGLQFLIQYYNGEERAKGNILERFSAQQFPDLHSELNLSSLELGDSALYFCASSVGYTSSYEQYFGPGTRLTVT.

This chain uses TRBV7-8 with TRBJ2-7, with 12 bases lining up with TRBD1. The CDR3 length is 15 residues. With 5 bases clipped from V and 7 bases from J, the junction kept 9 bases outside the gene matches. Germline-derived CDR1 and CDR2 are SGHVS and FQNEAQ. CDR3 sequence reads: CASSVSGTGGEEQYF. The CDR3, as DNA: TGTGCCAGCAGCGTATCCGGGACAGGGGGCGAAGAGCAGTACTTC.

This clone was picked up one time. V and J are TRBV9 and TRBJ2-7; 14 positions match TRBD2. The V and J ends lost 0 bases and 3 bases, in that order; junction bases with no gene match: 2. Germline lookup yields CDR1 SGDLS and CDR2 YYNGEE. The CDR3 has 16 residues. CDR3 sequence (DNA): TGTGCCAGCAGCGTAGGAGGGACTAGCGGGAGCTACGAGCAGTACTTC. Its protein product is CASSVGGTSGSYEQYF.

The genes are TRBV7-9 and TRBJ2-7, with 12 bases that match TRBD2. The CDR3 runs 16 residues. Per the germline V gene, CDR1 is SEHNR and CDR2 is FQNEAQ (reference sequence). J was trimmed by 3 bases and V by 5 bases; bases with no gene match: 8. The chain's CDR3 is CASSNRLAGDNYEQYF. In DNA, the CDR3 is TGTGCCAGCAGCAACCGACTAGCGGGGGATAACTACGAGCAGTACTTC.

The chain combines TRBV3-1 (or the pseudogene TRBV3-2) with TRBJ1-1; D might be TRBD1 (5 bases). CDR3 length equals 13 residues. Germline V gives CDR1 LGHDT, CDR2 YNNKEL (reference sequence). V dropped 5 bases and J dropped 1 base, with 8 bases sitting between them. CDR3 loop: CASSDQGNTEAFF. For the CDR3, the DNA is TGTGCCAGCAGCGACCAGGGGAACACTGAAGCTTTCTTT.

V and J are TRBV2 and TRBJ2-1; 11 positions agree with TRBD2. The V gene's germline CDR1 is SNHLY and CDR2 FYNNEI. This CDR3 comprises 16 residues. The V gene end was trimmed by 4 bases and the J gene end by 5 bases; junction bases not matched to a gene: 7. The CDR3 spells CASSASGTSGHNEQFF. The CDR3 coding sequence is TGTGCCAGCAGTGCCTCCGGGACTAGCGGACACAATGAGCAGTTCTTC.

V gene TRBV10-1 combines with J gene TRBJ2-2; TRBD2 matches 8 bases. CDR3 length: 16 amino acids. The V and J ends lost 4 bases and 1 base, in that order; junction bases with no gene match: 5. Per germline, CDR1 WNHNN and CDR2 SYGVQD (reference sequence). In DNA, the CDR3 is TGCGCCAGCAGTGTCCGACTAGCGTTGAACACCGGGGAGCTGTTTTTT. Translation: CASSVRLALNTGELFF.